Shown below are 9 T cell receptor beta chains from a single sample sequenced in a study of shared clonotypes between healthy human individuals. Clones were read by immunoSEQ multiplex PCR, and TCRdb kept only the in-frame ones, dropping some. The sample records approximately 1,500,000 clones, around 97% being singletons. Material: naive CD4+ T cells sorted from blood. This sample's subset: CD45RA+ positively selected. These receptors were collected from a man in his thirties or forties in good health.

The chain couples TRBV18 to TRBJ1-1; perhaps TRBD1 as D (6 bases). Trimming left V 6 bases short and J 1 base short, with 21 bases between. Germline lookup yields CDR1 KGHSH and CDR2 LQKENI. This CDR3 has 17 residues. The DNA of the CDR3 is TGTGCCAGCTCTCCGCGGGGGGCAGGGAGAGGGAACACTGAAGCTTTCTTT. Amino acids: CASSPRGAGRGNTEAFF.

The rearrangement uses TRBV9 and TRBJ2-7, with 8 bases fitting TRBD1. This CDR3 is 16 amino acids long. Germline V gives CDR1 SGDLS, CDR2 YYNGEE. J lost 1 base, V lost 0 bases, and 6 bases had no gene match. The CDR3 reads CASSVDPTGESYEQYF. The CDR3 region has the DNA TGTGCCAGCAGCGTAGACCCGACAGGGGAATCCTACGAGCAGTACTTC.

The chain has TRBV5-1 and TRBJ2-1; 9 bases are shared with TRBD2. This CDR3 is 16 amino acids long. Germline-derived CDR1 and CDR2 are SGHRS and YFSETQ. V gave up 2 bases and J gave up 2 bases; unmatched junction bases: 5. CDR3: CASSFASGATYNEQFF. The DNA of the CDR3 is TGCGCCAGCAGCTTCGCTAGCGGGGCCACCTACAATGAGCAGTTCTTC.

The genes are TRBV27 and TRBJ2-1, with D unresolved. Germline V gene sequence: CDR1 MNHEY, CDR2 SMNVEV (reference sequence). The CDR3 contains 14 residues. V was cut by 3 bases and J by 3 bases, with 9 bases left in between. The CDR3 sequence: CASSFRRIYNEQFF. As DNA, the CDR3 is TGTGCCAGCAGTTTCCGTCGCATCTACAATGAGCAGTTCTTC.

This sequence joins TRBV27 and TRBJ2-1; a possible D gene is TRBD1 (5 bases). V was clipped by 7 bases and J by 10 bases, with 17 bases between them. Germline loops: CDR1 MNHEY, CDR2 SMNVEV (reference sequence). The CDR3 contains 13 residues. The CDR3 DNA follows: TGTGCCAGCATTGGCAGGGTAGCTAGGGAGCAGTTCTTC. The encoded protein is CASIGRVAREQFF.

This chain uses TRBV7-3 with TRBJ2-3; possibly TRBD1 or TRBD2 for D (5 bases each). CDR3 length: 14 amino acids. Deletions cut 3 bases from V and 5 bases from J, with 12 bases between. Germline loops: CDR1 SGHTA, CDR2 FQGTGA. The chain's CDR3 is CASSFTGLEDTQYF. CDR3 sequence (DNA): TGTGCCAGCAGCTTTACGGGGCTCGAAGATACGCAGTATTTT. The complete variable domain, with remaining parts taken from reference TRBV7-3 and TRBJ2-3, reads GAGVSQTPSNKVTEKGKYVELRCDPISGHTALYWYRQSLGQGPEFLIYFQGTGAADDSGLPNDRFFAVRPEGSVSTLKIQRTERGDSAVYLCASSFTGLEDTQYFGPGTRLTVL.

J is TRBJ2-7 and V is TRBV6-5; no reliable D call. V was cut by 6 bases and J by 9 bases, with 15 bases left in between. This CDR3 has 12 amino acids. Looked up from germline, CDR1 is MNHEY and CDR2 is SVGAGI. The CDR3 bases are TGTGCCAGCAGCAATGGACCCCTAGGGCAGTACTTC. This encodes CASSNGPLGQYF.

This rearrangement joins TRBV5-5 to TRBJ2-7; 10 bases align to TRBD2. Germline loops: CDR1 SGHKS, CDR2 YYEKEE (reference sequence). The trim removed 2 bases at V and 4 bases at J, leaving 18 bases unmatched. This CDR3 contains 19 residues. The CDR3 here is CASSFIAGGPPLPPYEQYF. The CDR3, as DNA: TGTGCCAGCAGCTTTATAGCGGGAGGCCCACCACTTCCACCTTACGAGCAGTACTTC.

This sequence joins TRBV6-1 and TRBJ2-5; 8 bases are shared with TRBD1. Germline V CDR1 and CDR2: MNHNS, SASEGT. Trimming cost V 7 bases and J 3 bases; bases outside gene matches: 7. CDR3 size: 14 residues. CDR3 nucleotides: TGTGCCAGCATTCCGGACAGGGCCGAAGAGACCCAGTACTTC. It translates to CASIPDRAEETQYF.